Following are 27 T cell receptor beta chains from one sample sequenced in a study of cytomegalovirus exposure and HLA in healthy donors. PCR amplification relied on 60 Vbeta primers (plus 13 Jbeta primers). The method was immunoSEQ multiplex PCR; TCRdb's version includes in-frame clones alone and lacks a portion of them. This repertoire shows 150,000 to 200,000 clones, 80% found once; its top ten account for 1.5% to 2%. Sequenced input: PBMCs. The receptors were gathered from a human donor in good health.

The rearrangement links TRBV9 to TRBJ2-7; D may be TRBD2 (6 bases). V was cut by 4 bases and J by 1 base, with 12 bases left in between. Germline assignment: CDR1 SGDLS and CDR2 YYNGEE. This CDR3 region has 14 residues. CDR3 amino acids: CASSPGAGSYEQYF. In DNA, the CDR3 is TGTGCCAGCAGCCCCGGGGCGGGGTCCTACGAGCAGTACTTC. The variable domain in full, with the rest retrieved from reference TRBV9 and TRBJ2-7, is DSGVTQTPKHLITATGQRVTLRCSPRSGDLSVYWYQQSLDQGLQFLIQYYNGEERAKGNILERFSAQQFPDLHSELNLSSLELGDSALYFCASSPGAGSYEQYFGPGTRLTVT.

CDR3 nucleotides: TGTGCCAGCAGCAATACAGGGGCGATGGGGTCCTACAATGAGCAGTTCTTC. Its protein product is CASSNTGAMGSYNEQFF. The chain recombines TRBV5-6 with TRBJ2-1; 7 bases agree with TRBD1. Germline V gene sequence: CDR1 SGHDT, CDR2 YYEEEE. With 4 bases clipped from V and 1 base from J, the junction kept 11 bases outside the gene matches. The CDR3 runs 17 residues.

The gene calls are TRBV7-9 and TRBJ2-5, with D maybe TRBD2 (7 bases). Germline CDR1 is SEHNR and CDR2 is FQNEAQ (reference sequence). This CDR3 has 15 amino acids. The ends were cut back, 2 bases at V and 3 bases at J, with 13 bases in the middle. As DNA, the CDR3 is TGTGCCAGCAGCTTATTCGGGGGGCAGGAAGAGACCCAGTACTTC. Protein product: CASSLFGGQEETQYF.

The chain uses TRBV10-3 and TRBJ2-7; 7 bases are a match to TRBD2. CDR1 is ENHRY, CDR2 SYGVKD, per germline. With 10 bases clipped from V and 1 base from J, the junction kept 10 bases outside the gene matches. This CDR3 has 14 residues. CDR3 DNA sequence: TGTGCCACCACGAGGGGCGGGGGATCCTACGAGCAGTACTTC. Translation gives CATTRGGGSYEQYF.

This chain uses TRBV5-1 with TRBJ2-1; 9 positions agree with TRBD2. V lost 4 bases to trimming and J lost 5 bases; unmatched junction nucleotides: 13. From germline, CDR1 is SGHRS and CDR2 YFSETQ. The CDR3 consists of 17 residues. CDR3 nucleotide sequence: TGCGCCAGCAGCCGATCCCCGAGCGGGGGGTTGGACAATGAGCAGTTCTTC. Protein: CASSRSPSGGLDNEQFF. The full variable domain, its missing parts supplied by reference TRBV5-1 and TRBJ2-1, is KAGVTQTPRYLIKTRGQQVTLSCSPISGHRSVSWYQQTPGQGLQFLFEYFSETQRNKGNFPGRFSGRQFSNSRSEMNVSTLELGDSALYLCASSRSPSGGLDNEQFFGPGTRLTVL.

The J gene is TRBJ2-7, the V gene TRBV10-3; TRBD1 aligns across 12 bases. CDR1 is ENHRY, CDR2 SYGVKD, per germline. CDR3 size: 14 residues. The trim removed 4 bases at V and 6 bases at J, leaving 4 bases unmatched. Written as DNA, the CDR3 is TGTGCCATCAGTGGGGACAGGGGGCCTGGCGAGCAGTACTTC. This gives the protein CAISGDRGPGEQYF.

DNA for the CDR3: TGTGCCAGCAGCAGGGGAGGCTATGGCTACACCTTC. This codes for CASSRGGYGYTF. The genes are TRBV7-9 and TRBJ1-2; D possibly corresponds to TRBD1 (5 bases). Germline V gene sequence: CDR1 SEHNR, CDR2 FQNEAQ (reference sequence). The CDR3 extends over 12 amino acids. V was cut by 5 bases and J by 4 bases, with 8 bases left in between.

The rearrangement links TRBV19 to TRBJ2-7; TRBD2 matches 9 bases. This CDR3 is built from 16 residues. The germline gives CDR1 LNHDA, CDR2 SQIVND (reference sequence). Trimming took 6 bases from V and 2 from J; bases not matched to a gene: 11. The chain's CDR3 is CASSPGWSGGTYEQYF. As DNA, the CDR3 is TGTGCCAGTAGCCCTGGTTGGAGCGGGGGGACCTACGAGCAGTACTTC.

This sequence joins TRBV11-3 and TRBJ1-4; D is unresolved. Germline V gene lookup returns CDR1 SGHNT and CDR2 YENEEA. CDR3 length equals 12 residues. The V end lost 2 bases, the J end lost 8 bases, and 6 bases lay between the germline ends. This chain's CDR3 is CASSLSGEKLFF. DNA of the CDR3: TGTGCCAGCAGCTTATCAGGCGAAAAACTGTTTTTT.

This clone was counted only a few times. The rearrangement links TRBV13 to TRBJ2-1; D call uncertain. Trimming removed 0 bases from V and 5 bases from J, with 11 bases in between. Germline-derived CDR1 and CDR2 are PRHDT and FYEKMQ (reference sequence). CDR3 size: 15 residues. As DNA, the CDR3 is TGTGCCAGCAGCTTAGGGGCCTCTAGACACAATGAGCAGTTCTTC. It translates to CASSLGASRHNEQFF.

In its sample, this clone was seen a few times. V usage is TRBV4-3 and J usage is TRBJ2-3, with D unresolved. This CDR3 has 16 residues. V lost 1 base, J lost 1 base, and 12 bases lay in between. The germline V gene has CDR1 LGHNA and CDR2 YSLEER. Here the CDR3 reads CASSQVTAMGTDTQYF. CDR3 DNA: TGCGCCAGCAGCCAAGTAACAGCAATGGGCACAGATACGCAGTATTTT.

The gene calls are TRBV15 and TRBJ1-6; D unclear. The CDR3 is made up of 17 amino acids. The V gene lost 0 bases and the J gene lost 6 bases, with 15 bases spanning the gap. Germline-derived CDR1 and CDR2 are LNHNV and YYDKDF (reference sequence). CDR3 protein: CATSRERPGITNSPLHF. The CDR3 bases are TGTGCCACCAGCAGAGAAAGGCCCGGGATAACTAATTCACCCCTCCACTTT.

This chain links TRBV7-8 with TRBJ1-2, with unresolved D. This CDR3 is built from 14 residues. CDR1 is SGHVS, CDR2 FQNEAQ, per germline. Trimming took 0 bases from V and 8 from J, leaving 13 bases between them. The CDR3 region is CASSLAVNRRGYTF. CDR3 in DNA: TGTGCCAGCAGCTTAGCGGTCAATCGGCGGGGCTACACCTTC. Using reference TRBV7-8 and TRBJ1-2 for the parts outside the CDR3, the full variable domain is GAGVSQSPRYKVAKRGQDVALRCDPISGHVSLFWYQQALGQGPEFLTYFQNEAQLDKSGLPSDRFFAERPEGSVSTLKIQRTQQEDSAVYLCASSLAVNRRGYTFGSGTRLTVV.

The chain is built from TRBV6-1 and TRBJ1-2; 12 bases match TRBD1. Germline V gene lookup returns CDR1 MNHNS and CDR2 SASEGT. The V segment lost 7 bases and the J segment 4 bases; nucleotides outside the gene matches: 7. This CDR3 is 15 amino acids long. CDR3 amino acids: CASTPGQGALYGYTF. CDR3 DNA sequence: TGTGCCAGCACCCCGGGACAGGGGGCTCTCTATGGCTACACCTTC.

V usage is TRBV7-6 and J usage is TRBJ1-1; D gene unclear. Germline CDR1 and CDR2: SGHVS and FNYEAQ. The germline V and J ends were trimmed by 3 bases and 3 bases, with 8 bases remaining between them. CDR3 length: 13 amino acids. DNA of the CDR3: TGTGCCAGCAGCTTCGAGGCACACACTGAAGCTTTCTTT. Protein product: CASSFEAHTEAFF.

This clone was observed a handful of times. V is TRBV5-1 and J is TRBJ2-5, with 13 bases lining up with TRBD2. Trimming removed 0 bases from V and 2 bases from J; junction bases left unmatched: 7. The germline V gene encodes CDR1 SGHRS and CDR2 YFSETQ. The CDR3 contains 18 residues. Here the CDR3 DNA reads TGCGCCAGCAGCTTGGACATACTAGCGGGGGGGCGTCAAGAGACCCAGTACTTC. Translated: CASSLDILAGGRQETQYF.

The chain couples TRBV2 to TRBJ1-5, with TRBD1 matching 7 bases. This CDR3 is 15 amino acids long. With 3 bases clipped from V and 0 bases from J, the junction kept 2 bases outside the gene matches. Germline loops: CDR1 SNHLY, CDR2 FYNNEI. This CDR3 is CASSDRGSSNQPQHF. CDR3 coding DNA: TGTGCCAGCAGTGACAGGGGGAGTAGCAATCAGCCCCAGCATTTT. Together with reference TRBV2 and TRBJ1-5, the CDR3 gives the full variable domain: EPEVTQTPSHQVTQMGQEVILRCVPISNHLYFYWYRQILGQKVEFLVSFYNNEISEKSEIFDDQFSVERPDGSNFTLKIRSTKLEDSAMYFCASSDRGSSNQPQHFGDGTRLSIL.

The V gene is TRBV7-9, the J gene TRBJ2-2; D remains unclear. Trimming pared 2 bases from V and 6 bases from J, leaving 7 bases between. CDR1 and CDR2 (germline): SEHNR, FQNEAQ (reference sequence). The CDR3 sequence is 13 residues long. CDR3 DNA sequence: TGTGCCAGCAGCTTATTAGCACCCGGGGAGCTGTTTTTT. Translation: CASSLLAPGELFF.

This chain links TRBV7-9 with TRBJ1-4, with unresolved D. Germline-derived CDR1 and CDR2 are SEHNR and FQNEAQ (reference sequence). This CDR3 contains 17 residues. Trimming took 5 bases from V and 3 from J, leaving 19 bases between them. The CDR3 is CASSPPDGVPANEKLFF. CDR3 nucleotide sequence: TGTGCCAGCAGCCCGCCAGACGGGGTTCCGGCTAATGAAAAACTGTTTTTT. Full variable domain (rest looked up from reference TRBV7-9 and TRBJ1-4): DTGVSQNPRHKITKRGQNVTFRCDPISEHNRLYWYRQTLGQGPEFLTYFQNEAQLEKSRLLSDRFSAERPKGSFSTLEIQRTEQGDSAMYLCASSPPDGVPANEKLFFGSGTQLSVL.

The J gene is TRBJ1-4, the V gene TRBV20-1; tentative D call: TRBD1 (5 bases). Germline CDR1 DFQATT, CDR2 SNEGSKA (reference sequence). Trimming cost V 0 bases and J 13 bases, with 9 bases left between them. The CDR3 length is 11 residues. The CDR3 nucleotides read TGCAGTGCTAGAGAGGGAACAGGACTGTTTTTT. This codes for CSAREGTGLFF.

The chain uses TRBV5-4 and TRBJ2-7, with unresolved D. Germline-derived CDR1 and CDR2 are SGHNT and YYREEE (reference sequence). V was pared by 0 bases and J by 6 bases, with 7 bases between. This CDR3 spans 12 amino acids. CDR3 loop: CASSLGIGEQYF. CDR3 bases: TGTGCCAGCAGCTTGGGTATCGGCGAGCAGTACTTC.

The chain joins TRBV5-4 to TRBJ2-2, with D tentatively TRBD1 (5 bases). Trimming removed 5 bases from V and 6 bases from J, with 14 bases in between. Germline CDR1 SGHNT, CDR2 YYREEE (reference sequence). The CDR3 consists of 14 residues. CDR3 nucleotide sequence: TGTGCCAGCAGGACTTCCAAGGGGTCCGGGGAGCTGTTTTTT. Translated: CASRTSKGSGELFF.

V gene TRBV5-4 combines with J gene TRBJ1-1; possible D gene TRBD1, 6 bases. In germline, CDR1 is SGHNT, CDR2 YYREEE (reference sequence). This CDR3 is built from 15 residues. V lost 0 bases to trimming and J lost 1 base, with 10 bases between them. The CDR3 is CASSLGGRGNTEAFF. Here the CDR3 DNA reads TGTGCCAGCAGCTTGGGGGGGCGCGGGAACACTGAAGCTTTCTTT.

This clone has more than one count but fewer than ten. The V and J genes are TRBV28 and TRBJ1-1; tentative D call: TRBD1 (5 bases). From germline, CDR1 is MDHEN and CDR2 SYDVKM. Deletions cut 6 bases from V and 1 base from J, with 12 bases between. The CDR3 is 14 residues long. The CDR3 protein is CASSWGDRNTEAFF. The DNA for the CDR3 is TGTGCCAGCAGCTGGGGGGATCGGAACACTGAAGCTTTCTTT.

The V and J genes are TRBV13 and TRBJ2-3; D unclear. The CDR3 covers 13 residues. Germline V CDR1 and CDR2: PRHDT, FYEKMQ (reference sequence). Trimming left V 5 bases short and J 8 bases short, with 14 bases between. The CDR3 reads CASSLWSDTTQYF. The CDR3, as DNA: TGTGCCAGCAGCCTATGGTCCGATACTACGCAGTATTTT.

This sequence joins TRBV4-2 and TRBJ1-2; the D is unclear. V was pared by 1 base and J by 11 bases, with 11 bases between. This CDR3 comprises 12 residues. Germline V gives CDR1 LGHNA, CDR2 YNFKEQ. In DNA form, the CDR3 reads TGTGCCAGCAGCCAAGCACTAGGGTTGTACACCTTC. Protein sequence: CASSQALGLYTF.

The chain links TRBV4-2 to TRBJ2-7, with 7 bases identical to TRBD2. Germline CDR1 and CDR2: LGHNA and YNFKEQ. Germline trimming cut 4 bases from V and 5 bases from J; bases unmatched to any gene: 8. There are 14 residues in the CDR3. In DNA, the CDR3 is TGTGCCAGCAGCCCGCAGCGGGGCGAAGACGAGCAGTACTTC. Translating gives CASSPQRGEDEQYF.